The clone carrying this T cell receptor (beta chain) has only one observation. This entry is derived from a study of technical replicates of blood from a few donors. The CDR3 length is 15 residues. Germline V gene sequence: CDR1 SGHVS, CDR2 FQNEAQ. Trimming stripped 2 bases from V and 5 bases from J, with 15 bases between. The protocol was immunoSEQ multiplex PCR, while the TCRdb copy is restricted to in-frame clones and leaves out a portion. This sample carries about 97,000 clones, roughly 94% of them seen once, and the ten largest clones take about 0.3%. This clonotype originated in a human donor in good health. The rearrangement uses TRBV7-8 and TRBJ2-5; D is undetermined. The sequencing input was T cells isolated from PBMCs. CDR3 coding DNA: TGTGCCAGCAGCTTAAATCGGTTAGAGCACGAGACCCAGTACTTC. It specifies CASSLNRLEHETQYF.